This T cell receptor (beta chain) comes out of a study of T cells in Graves' hyperthyroidism and ophthalmopathy. Template material for amplifying TCR beta CDR3 regions consisted of RNA transcripts. First-round RT-PCR with HTBI primers amplified the TCR CDR3 region. Using its own MiXCR run on the multiplex PCR reads, TCRdb lists one record per CDR3 protein. Here the sample spans 250,000 or so distinct CDR3 sequences, around 15% being singletons. This clonotype occurred many times. V lost 1 base, J lost 1 base, and 2 bases stayed unmatched. Germline-derived CDR1 and CDR2 are GTSNPN and SVGIG (reference sequence). This CDR3 region has 15 residues.

The material sequenced was blood. This receptor was taken from a woman in her fifties or sixties with Graves' hyperthyroidism that later progressed to Graves' ophthalmopathy. The chain employs TRBV30 and TRBJ1-5; 9 bases line up with TRBD1. The CDR3 is CAWSAGTGSNQPQHF. For the CDR3, the DNA is TGTGCCTGGAGTGCTGGGACAGGGAGCAATCAGCCCCAGCATTTT.